Below, 25 T cell receptor beta chains from the same sample are listed, as sequenced in a study of shared clonotypes between healthy human individuals. Using immunoSEQ multiplex PCR, the repertoire was profiled, and TCRdb retains in-frame clones only, with some absent. The table lists roughly 450,000 clones, less than 85% of them singletons, with 10% to 15% in the top ten. What was sequenced was PBMCs. These receptors all stem from a woman in her 40s in good health. Some clones in this sample may be carry-over from other donors' samples.

In its sample, this clone was seen once. Other nucleotide sequences in the sample specify the same CDR3. DNA of the CDR3: TGCAGTGCTAGAGCGGACAATGAGCAGTTCTTC. This encodes CSARADNEQFF. The chain links TRBV20-1 to TRBJ2-1; no reliable D call. CDR3 size: 11 residues. V lost 1 base, J lost 5 bases, and 3 bases lay in between. Germline lookup yields CDR1 DFQATT and CDR2 SNEGSKA (reference sequence).

This clone was seen only a few times. The gene calls are TRBV5-3 and TRBJ2-2; TRBD2 matches at 12 bases. TRBV5-3 is placed among ORFs of uncertain function. V was clipped by 5 bases and J by 2 bases; unmatched bases: 10. This CDR3 spans 18 amino acids. The CDR3 region is CARSLRTSGNLNTGELFF. For the CDR3, the DNA is TGTGCCAGAAGTCTAAGGACTAGCGGGAACTTAAACACCGGGGAGCTGTTTTTT.

The chain carries TRBV28 and TRBJ2-6; TRBD2 might be the D (5 bases). The CDR3 extends over 18 amino acids. Germline V gives CDR1 MDHEN, CDR2 SYDVKM. Trimming shortened V by 5 bases and J by 4 bases, and 21 bases separated the two germline ends. CDR3 in DNA: TGTGCCAGCAGTACCCCCACGATGAGGGAAGGGGGGGCCAACGTCCTGACTTTC. It is translated as CASSTPTMREGGANVLTF.

The chain is built from TRBV5-6 and TRBJ1-2; D is ambiguous. Looked up from germline, CDR1 is SGHDT and CDR2 is YYEEEE. V lost 5 bases to trimming and J lost 4 bases, with 18 bases between them. This CDR3 has 15 amino acids. Here the CDR3 reads CASSRWSVKVYGYTF. DNA for the CDR3: TGTGCCAGCAGTCGGTGGTCGGTCAAAGTCTATGGCTACACCTTC.

This rearrangement joins TRBV29-1 to TRBJ2-2, with TRBD2 identical over 9 bases. CDR3 length equals 14 residues. CDR1 and CDR2 (germline): SQVTM, ANQGSEA. V was pared by 4 bases and J by 4 bases, with 4 bases of the junction left unmatched. The CDR3 sequence: CSVASGTVTGELFF. In nucleotides, the CDR3 is TGCAGCGTTGCTAGCGGGACGGTCACCGGGGAGCTGTTTTTT.

This chain uses TRBV5-4 with TRBJ1-6; D unresolved. The germline CDR1 and CDR2 sequences are SGHNT and YYREEE (reference sequence). The CDR3 consists of 15 residues. The ends were cut back, 3 bases at V and 11 bases at J, with 18 bases in the middle. CDR3: CASSSMSGGPTPLHF. The CDR3 DNA follows: TGTGCCAGCAGCTCCATGTCAGGAGGGCCAACACCCCTCCACTTT.

This clone was detected only once. The chain uses TRBV5-1 and TRBJ2-7; TRBD2 agrees at 14 bases. Germline CDR1 is SGHRS and CDR2 is YFSETQ. This CDR3 spans 20 amino acids. The trim removed 5 bases at V and 4 bases at J, leaving 20 bases unmatched. CDR3 protein: CASRIKGFLGTSGREYEQYF. The DNA of the CDR3 is TGCGCCAGCAGGATTAAAGGTTTCCTGGGGACTAGCGGGAGAGAATACGAGCAGTACTTC.

In regard to this clone: The same CDR3 is also encoded by other DNA sequences in this sample. The rearrangement uses TRBV5-5 and TRBJ2-3, with 13 bases matching TRBD2. This CDR3 comprises 15 residues. Germline loops: CDR1 SGHKS, CDR2 YYEKEE (reference sequence). V trimming: 0 bases; J trimming: 5 bases; junction bases outside the gene matches: 0. CDR3 nucleotides: TGTGCCAGCAGCTTGGGACTAGCGGGAGGAGATACGCAGTATTTT. It translates to CASSLGLAGGDTQYF.

The CDR3 DNA follows: TGTGCCAGCAGTCCGGCAGACCAAGAGACCCAGTACTTC. The encoded protein is CASSPADQETQYF. This sequence joins TRBV27 and TRBJ2-5, with D unresolved. V lost 5 bases and J 0 bases, leaving 7 bases between the germline ends. The CDR3 has 13 amino acids. CDR1 and CDR2 (germline): MNHEY, SMNVEV (reference sequence).

This chain links TRBV30 with TRBJ2-2; 7 bases line up with TRBD1. J lost 11 bases, V lost 1 base, and 4 bases had no gene match. CDR1 and CDR2 from the germline V gene are GTSNPN and SVGIG (reference sequence). The CDR3 is 12 amino acids. CDR3 nucleotide sequence: TGTGCCTGGAGTGAACAGGGGAATGAGCTGTTTTTT. Protein product: CAWSEQGNELFF.

V gene TRBV15 combines with J gene TRBJ2-3; no reliable D call. The CDR3 has 15 residues. The germline CDR1 and CDR2 sequences are LNHNV and YYDKDF (reference sequence). Trimming took 0 bases from V and 2 from J, leaving 9 bases between them. The DNA of the CDR3 is TGTGCCACCAGCAGAGATAGGATAACCACAGATACGCAGTATTTT. Translating gives CATSRDRITTDTQYF.

The chain has TRBV9 and TRBJ2-5, with TRBD2 matching 9 bases. The length of the CDR3 is 14 residues. The germline CDR1 and CDR2 sequences are SGDLS and YYNGEE. V was clipped by 6 bases and J by 5 bases; unmatched bases: 8. The chain's CDR3 is CASTPGLAEETQYF. The CDR3, as DNA: TGTGCCAGCACCCCGGGACTAGCTGAGGAGACCCAGTACTTC.

This sequence joins TRBV7-9 and TRBJ2-5, with D unresolved. V lost 5 bases to trimming and J lost 0 bases, with 10 bases between them. The CDR3 length is 14 residues. CDR1 SEHNR and CDR2 FQNEAQ come from the germline V gene (reference sequence). In nucleotides, the CDR3 is TGTGCCAGCAGCCCAATGGGAAACCAAGAGACCCAGTACTTC. Amino acids: CASSPMGNQETQYF.

This clone was seen many times. The rearrangement uses TRBV5-1 and TRBJ2-2, with 9 bases lining up with TRBD1. This CDR3 spans 14 amino acids. Germline lookup yields CDR1 SGHRS and CDR2 YFSETQ. The V segment lost 1 base and the J segment 6 bases; nucleotides outside the gene matches: 1. The CDR3: CASSLTGGPGELFF. The CDR3 bases are TGCGCCAGCAGCTTGACAGGGGGCCCCGGGGAGCTGTTTTTT.

The chain links TRBV28 to TRBJ2-1, with 7 bases fitting TRBD1. Trimming took 6 bases from V and 8 from J; bases not matched to a gene: 7. CDR3 length: 13 amino acids. Germline V gene lookup returns CDR1 MDHEN and CDR2 SYDVKM. The CDR3 nucleotides read TGTGCCAGCAGAAGACAGGGCCTGGATGAGCAGTTCTTC. This codes for CASRRQGLDEQFF.

In its sample, this clone was seen once. The chain has TRBV5-1 and TRBJ2-5, with D perhaps assigned TRBD1 or TRBD2 (6 bases each). Germline V gene lookup returns CDR1 SGHRS and CDR2 YFSETQ. The CDR3 length is 15 residues. Trimming removed 4 bases from V and 2 bases from J, with 15 bases in between. This CDR3 is CASSGGGASQETQYF. The CDR3 DNA reads as TGCGCCAGCAGCGGGGGCGGGGCGTCTCAAGAGACCCAGTACTTC.

The V and J genes are TRBV29-1 and TRBJ2-5; D ambiguous. From germline, CDR1 is SQVTM and CDR2 ANQGSEA. The CDR3 extends over 11 amino acids. V dropped 1 base and J dropped 5 bases, with 5 bases sitting between them. In DNA form, the CDR3 reads TGCAGCGTTGAAGCCGGGGAGACCCAGTACTTC. This codes for CSVEAGETQYF.

V and J are TRBV7-9 and TRBJ2-1; D could derive from TRBD1 or TRBD2 (5 bases each). Looked up from germline, CDR1 is SEHNR and CDR2 is FQNEAQ (reference sequence). Trimming stripped 5 bases from V and 2 bases from J, with 13 bases between. This CDR3 region has 15 residues. The CDR3 coding sequence is TGTGCCAGCAGCACGGGGACCTCTGCCTACAATGAGCAGTTCTTC. Amino acid sequence: CASSTGTSAYNEQFF.

This clone was seen just once. The CDR3 sequence: CASSGGWAGGRSYGYTF. The CDR3 DNA reads as TGTGCCAGCAGCGGGGGATGGGCAGGGGGACGTAGCTATGGCTACACCTTC. The chain uses TRBV7-2 and TRBJ1-2; 7 positions match TRBD1. The CDR3 contains 17 residues. With 5 bases clipped from V and 4 bases from J, the junction kept 16 bases outside the gene matches. Per the germline V gene, CDR1 is SGHTA and CDR2 is FQGNSA. The variable domain in full, completed from reference TRBV7-2 and TRBJ1-2, reads GAGVSQSPSNKVTEKGKDVELRCDPISGHTALYWYRQSLGQGLEFLIYFQGNSAPDKSGLPSDRFSAERTGGSVSTLTIQRTQQEDSAVYLCASSGGWAGGRSYGYTFGSGTRLTVV.

This clone was observed a single time. The V gene is TRBV5-4, the J gene TRBJ1-4; D is undetermined. The V end was cut by 0 bases, the J end by 0 bases, with 9 bases between. The CDR3 has 16 amino acids. The germline gives CDR1 SGHNT, CDR2 YYREEE (reference sequence). This CDR3 reads CASSLALGATNEKLFF. CDR3 nucleotide sequence: TGTGCCAGCAGCTTGGCTCTAGGAGCAACTAATGAAAAACTGTTTTTT.

This chain uses TRBV7-2 with TRBJ1-1; 8 bases map to TRBD1. This CDR3 is 13 amino acids long. V shed 6 bases and J 5 bases; nucleotides not matched to a gene: 5. Germline CDR1 reads SGHTA; CDR2 reads FQGNSA. CDR3 amino acids: CASRDTGGTEAFF. Here the CDR3 DNA reads TGTGCCAGCAGGGACACAGGGGGGACTGAAGCTTTCTTT.

This clone has more than one count but fewer than ten. The chain has TRBV5-6 and TRBJ1-5; D remains ambiguous. The CDR3 totals 14 residues. Germline values: CDR1 SGHDT, CDR2 YYEEEE. Trimming took 0 bases from V and 5 from J, leaving 9 bases between them. The CDR3 coding sequence is TGTGCCAGCAGCTTGGGGCGAAGTTATCAGCCCCAGCATTTT. Protein: CASSLGRSYQPQHF.

A word on this clone: This may be a read error, as it is one base from a much larger clone. This same CDR3 is encoded by further DNA sequences in the sample. The CDR3 protein is CASSRQPGIEQYF. The CDR3 nucleotides read TGTGCCAGCAGTCGACAACCAGGGATCGAACAGTACTTC. V is TRBV2 and J is TRBJ2-7, with D possibly being TRBD1 (5 bases). Germline assignment: CDR1 SNHLY and CDR2 FYNNEI. The CDR3 covers 13 residues. The V end lost 5 bases, the J end lost 10 bases, and 18 bases lay between the germline ends. Based on the CDR3 plus reference TRBV2 and TRBJ2-7, the full variable domain is EPEVTQTPSHQVTQMGQEVILRCVPISNHLYFYWYRQILGQKVEFLVSFYNNEISEKSEIFDDQFSVERPDGSNFTLKIRSTKLEDSAMYFCASSRQPGIEQYFGPGTRLTVT.

The chain has TRBV4-1 and TRBJ2-2; a weak D match, TRBD1 (5 bases). The V end was cut by 1 base, the J end by 6 bases, with 12 bases between. Germline lookup yields CDR1 MGHRA and CDR2 YSYEKL. This CDR3 is 15 amino acids long. The CDR3 nucleotides are TGCGCCAGCAGCCAAGGATTGGCAGGGTCCGGGGAGCTGTTTTTT. This sequence encodes CASSQGLAGSGELFF.

The CDR3 is CASSLAGSDTQYF. The CDR3, as DNA: TGCGCCAGCAGCTTGGCAGGGTCAGATACGCAGTATTTT. The V gene is TRBV5-1, the J gene TRBJ2-3; tentatively, D is TRBD1 (5 bases). There are 13 residues in the CDR3. CDR1 and CDR2 from the germline V gene are SGHRS and YFSETQ. Trimming took off 0 bases at V and 4 bases at J, with 6 bases between the two ends.